Listed here are 8 T cell receptor beta chains from one sample, sequenced in a study of PD-L1 blockade in urothelial cancer. The time point is: pretreatment peripheral blood. The repertoire was sequenced with immunoSEQ multiplex PCR; TCRdb's copy has only in-frame clones and lacks some. The table records tens of thousands of clones, roughly four fifths of them present only once. The sequences come from PBMCs, collected around atezolizumab (anti-PD-L1) treatment. The origin of the receptors is a man aged 60 to 69 with urothelial cancer.

This chain connects TRBV6-1 to TRBJ2-7, with a tentative D call TRBD1 (6 bases). The germline gives CDR1 MNHNS, CDR2 SASEGT. V was cut by 0 bases and J by 2 bases, with 11 bases left in between. This CDR3 comprises 15 residues. CDR3 coding DNA: TGTGCCAGCAGTGAAGCTGGGGGCCAGCCCTACGAGCAGTACTTC. This translates into CASSEAGGQPYEQYF.

The chain employs TRBV7-3 and TRBJ1-1; perhaps TRBD1 as D (5 bases). This CDR3 comprises 14 residues. The V gene's germline CDR1 is SGHTA and CDR2 FQGTGA. Trimming took 2 bases from V and 3 from J, leaving 10 bases between them. The CDR3 loop reads CASSLGGVHTEAFF. The CDR3 region has the DNA TGTGCCAGCAGCTTAGGAGGGGTGCACACTGAAGCTTTCTTT.

J is TRBJ1-2 and V is TRBV30, with D hard to call. CDR1 and CDR2 from the germline V gene are GTSNPN and SVGIG (reference sequence). V was trimmed by 2 bases and J by 6 bases, leaving 10 bases between them. This CDR3 has 12 amino acids. CDR3: CAWSPRTNGYTF. CDR3 bases: TGTGCCTGGAGTCCCAGAACCAATGGCTACACCTTC.

The chain carries TRBV5-5 and TRBJ1-6; 8 bases are shared with TRBD1. CDR1 is SGHKS, CDR2 YYEKEE, per germline (reference sequence). Losses at the gene ends were 4 bases for V and 9 bases for J; bases not matched to a gene: 6. CDR3 length: 14 residues. The DNA for the CDR3 is TGTGCCAGCAGCCCACAGGGGGTGGTTTCACCCCTCCACTTT. Amino acid sequence: CASSPQGVVSPLHF.

This chain uses TRBV5-1 with TRBJ1-5; 12 nucleotides align to TRBD1. J gave up 9 bases and V 4 bases, and 8 bases lay outside the gene matches. Germline V gives CDR1 SGHRS, CDR2 YFSETQ. The CDR3 contains 15 residues. The CDR3 region has the DNA TGCGCCAGCAGCCCGGGGACAGGGGGCCCTCTGCCCCAGCATTTT. It codes for CASSPGTGGPLPQHF.

This clone was observed a single time. This chain links TRBV18 with TRBJ2-2, with 10 positions matching TRBD1. Germline trimming cut 5 bases from V and 7 bases from J; bases unmatched to any gene: 7. The CDR3 has 15 amino acids. The germline gives CDR1 KGHSH, CDR2 LQKENI. The CDR3 DNA follows: TGTGCCAGCTCATCGGGACAGGGGTACGTCGGGGAGCTGTTTTTT. This gives the protein CASSSGQGYVGELFF. The whole variable domain, filled in from reference TRBV18 and TRBJ2-2, reads NAGVMQNPRHLVRRRGQEARLRCSPMKGHSHVYWYRQLPEEGLKFMVYLQKENIIDESGMPKERFSAEFPKEGPSILRIQQVVRGDSAAYFCASSSGQGYVGELFFGEGSRLTVL.

V is TRBV7-9 and J is TRBJ2-7, with a possible D match to TRBD2 (5 bases). The CDR3 extends over 13 amino acids. Germline V CDR1 and CDR2: SEHNR, FQNEAQ (reference sequence). The germline V and J ends were trimmed by 5 bases and 6 bases, with 14 bases remaining between them. The CDR3 spells CASSPSSRGEQYF. As DNA, the CDR3 is TGTGCCAGCAGCCCCTCGTCCCGGGGCGAGCAGTACTTC.

This CDR3 reads CASRASGGYSYEQYF. CDR3 sequence (DNA): TGTGCCAGCAGGGCAAGCGGGGGGTACTCCTACGAGCAGTACTTC. The gene calls are TRBV2 and TRBJ2-7; 9 bases agree with TRBD2. Germline V lookup: CDR1 SNHLY, CDR2 FYNNEI. The ends lost 6 bases at V and 0 bases at J; junction bases unmatched: 6. The length of the CDR3 is 15 residues.